The T cell receptor beta chain under discussion was sequenced for a study of early T cells in non-severe SARS-CoV-2 infection. At the level of the study: It was bulk RNA from unsorted whole blood that was sequenced, and the chains were unpaired. Findings and caveats of the study: Comparison of clonotypes with VDJdb favored anti-spike CD8 responses while missing private and CD4 specificities.

Germline V lookup: CDR1 SGHRS, CDR2 YFSETQ. The CDR3 is 18 amino acids. The trim removed 0 bases at V and 0 bases at J, leaving 7 bases unmatched. Individual cDNA molecules were tagged with unique molecular identifiers, the study reported. TCRdb reanalysed the 5' RACE reads using MiXCR and keeps one entry per CDR3 protein. In the table there are over 30,000 distinct CDR3 sequences, approximately 5.9% of which are singletons. This clonotype was picked up many times. Its antigen is as yet unknown. This clonotype was sampled from an adult who was a healthcare worker with PCR-confirmed SARS-CoV-2 infection or an uninfected control (not recorded which). V gene TRBV5-1 combines with J gene TRBJ2-7; TRBD2 aligns across 12 bases. The sample was whole blood, taken at baseline. CDR3 sequence (DNA): TGCGCCAGCAGCTTGGTTGTGACTAGCGGGGGTAGCTCCTACGAGCAGTACTTC. It translates to CASSLVVTSGGSSYEQYF.